A single sample gave rise to the 30 T cell receptor beta chains below, sequenced in a study of CD4 T cells in relation to SARS-CoV-2 and coronaviruses. No antigen has been identified for these receptors. Clones were read by immunoSEQ multiplex PCR, and TCRdb kept only the in-frame ones, dropping some. The data show some 26,000 clones, around two thirds seen once. Unexposed donor CD4+ T cells date from 2011-2018, before the COVID-19 pandemic. Isolation of CD4+ T cells took place after approximately 11 days in culture. Sequenced sample: CD4+ T cells from PBMCs, cultured in vitro. The receptor source for this set is a human donor in good health.

J is TRBJ1-1 and V is TRBV5-1; D may be TRBD1 (6 bases). The CDR3 sequence is 16 residues long. V shed 0 bases and J shed 3 bases, with 15 bases lying between them. The germline V gene has CDR1 SGHRS and CDR2 YFSETQ. CDR3 sequence reads: CASSLEYGQRYTEAFF. As DNA, the CDR3 is TGCGCCAGCAGCTTGGAATACGGACAGAGGTACACTGAAGCTTTCTTT.

The chain joins TRBV15 to TRBJ1-5; D gene uncertain. With 5 bases removed from V and 5 bases from J, the gap between germline ends came to 13 bases. CDR1 LNHNV and CDR2 YYDKDF come from the germline V gene (reference sequence). This CDR3 has 14 amino acids. The CDR3 loop reads CATSAVRLDQPQHF. DNA of the CDR3: TGTGCCACCAGCGCCGTTCGGCTCGATCAGCCCCAGCATTTT.

The J gene is TRBJ2-3, the V gene TRBV5-1, with 7 bases lining up with TRBD1. This CDR3 contains 16 residues. The V and J ends lost 4 bases and 2 bases, in that order; junction bases with no gene match: 10. In germline, CDR1 is SGHRS, CDR2 YFSETQ. The CDR3 sequence: CASSIPTGANTDTQYF. The CDR3 DNA reads as TGCGCCAGCAGCATTCCAACAGGGGCCAACACAGATACGCAGTATTTT.

V and J are TRBV18 and TRBJ2-1, with 8 bases identical to TRBD2. Germline V gene sequence: CDR1 KGHSH, CDR2 LQKENI. J was trimmed by 7 bases and V by 6 bases; bases with no gene match: 14. This CDR3 contains 16 residues. DNA for the CDR3: TGTGCCAGCTCTCCTAGGCCAGCGGGAGTACGAAATGAGCAGTTCTTC. It is translated as CASSPRPAGVRNEQFF.

The chain has TRBV5-4 and TRBJ1-3; TRBD1 matches 7 bases. V trimming: 2 bases; J trimming: 3 bases; junction bases outside the gene matches: 5. The germline gives CDR1 SGHNT, CDR2 YYREEE (reference sequence). The CDR3 runs to 15 residues. CDR3 region: CASSLQGKGGNTIYF. Written as DNA, the CDR3 is TGTGCCAGCAGCTTACAGGGGAAGGGTGGAAACACCATATATTTT.

The chain is built from TRBV11-2 and TRBJ2-7; perhaps TRBD2 as D (5 bases). CDR3 length equals 13 residues. Trimming left V 1 base short and J 1 base short, with 5 bases between. From germline, CDR1 is SGHAT and CDR2 FQNNGV. CDR3 sequence: CASSLGRSYEQYF. The CDR3 DNA follows: TGTGCCAGCAGCTTAGGGAGGTCCTACGAGCAGTACTTC.

V and J are TRBV6-2 or TRBV6-3 and TRBJ2-3, with 11 bases aligning to TRBD2. CDR3 size: 19 residues. V lost 6 bases and J lost 3; bases outside the gene matches: 17. Per the germline V gene, CDR1 is MNHEY and CDR2 is SVGEGT. The CDR3 DNA reads as TGTGCCAGCAGCCTACAAAGCCCAGGCCTAGCGGGGGGAACAGATACGCAGTATTTT. Translated, it gives CASSLQSPGLAGGTDTQYF.

V gene TRBV11-2 combines with J gene TRBJ2-2, with D possibly being TRBD2 (7 bases). Germline V gene data show CDR1 as SGHAT and CDR2 as FQNNGV. The CDR3 extends over 18 amino acids. Trimming removed 0 bases at V and 3 bases at J, with 17 bases between. CDR3 sequence: CASSLEPGEGGYTGELFF. The CDR3 region has the DNA TGTGCCAGCAGCTTAGAGCCGGGGGAGGGGGGTTACACCGGGGAGCTGTTTTTT.

The rearrangement uses TRBV9 and TRBJ2-7; 8 positions match TRBD2. The CDR3 runs to 15 residues. The V segment lost 2 bases and the J segment 2 bases; nucleotides outside the gene matches: 6. Germline V gene lookup returns CDR1 SGDLS and CDR2 YYNGEE. This CDR3 reads CASSVHSGATYEQYF. The CDR3, as DNA: TGTGCCAGCAGCGTCCATAGCGGGGCAACCTACGAGCAGTACTTC.

This chain's CDR3 is CSVGRPGGGAKNIQYF. For the CDR3, the DNA is TGCAGCGTTGGCCGCCCGGGGGGGGGAGCCAAAAACATTCAGTACTTC. J is TRBJ2-4 and V is TRBV29-1, with 8 positions matching TRBD2. With V trimmed by 4 bases and J by 0 bases, 8 bases remained unmatched. There are 16 residues in the CDR3. Germline V gene data show CDR1 as SQVTM and CDR2 as ANQGSEA.

This clone was seen a single time. The V call is TRBV9, the J call TRBJ1-2, with 8 bases that match TRBD1. V lost 2 bases, J lost 8 bases, and 5 bases stayed unmatched. The CDR3 length is 13 residues. The germline V gene has CDR1 SGDLS and CDR2 YYNGEE. The CDR3 nucleotides are TGTGCCAGCAGCGTGCAGGGGGCGAGGGGCTACACCTTC. Translating it yields CASSVQGARGYTF.

The gene calls are TRBV7-9 and TRBJ2-1; D is unclear. The V end lost 7 bases, the J end lost 15 bases, and 16 bases lay between the germline ends. This CDR3 contains 11 residues. Germline V CDR1 and CDR2: SEHNR, FQNEAQ (reference sequence). The DNA for the CDR3 is TGTGCCAGCACCAAAGTCGGAAAGGGGTTCTTC. It encodes CASTKVGKGFF.

The V call is TRBV4-1, the J call TRBJ1-2, with 10 bases identical to TRBD1. Germline CDR1 MGHRA, CDR2 YSYEKL. The CDR3 runs to 16 residues. V was pared by 2 bases and J by 6 bases, with 9 bases of the junction left unmatched. The CDR3 nucleotides read TGCGCCAGCAGCCAATTCTCCGGGACAGGGGAGGATGGCTACACCTTC. Translated, it gives CASSQFSGTGEDGYTF.

V gene TRBV5-1 combines with J gene TRBJ1-5; 7 nucleotides match TRBD1. The CDR3 totals 14 residues. Germline CDR1 is SGHRS and CDR2 is YFSETQ. J lost 6 bases, V lost 4 bases, and 7 bases had no gene match. Here the CDR3 reads CASSATGEGQPQHF. CDR3 coding DNA: TGCGCCAGCAGCGCCACAGGGGAGGGTCAGCCCCAGCATTTT.

The rearrangement uses TRBV7-2 and TRBJ1-2; possibly TRBD1 for D (6 bases). V gave up 1 base and J gave up 4 bases, with 10 bases separating them. CDR3 size: 14 residues. Germline V gene sequence: CDR1 SGHTA, CDR2 FQGNSA. This chain's CDR3 is CASSLDRVTYGYTF. The CDR3 region has the DNA TGTGCCAGCAGCTTAGACAGGGTGACCTATGGCTACACCTTC.

V gene TRBV29-1 combines with J gene TRBJ1-1; D remains unclear. The V gene's germline CDR1 is SQVTM and CDR2 ANQGSEA. The CDR3 totals 13 residues. Trimming removed 6 bases from V and 4 bases from J, with 15 bases in between. The CDR3 protein is CSVLLNRGTEAFF. Written as DNA, the CDR3 is TGCAGCGTCCTGCTTAACCGGGGCACTGAAGCTTTCTTT.

CDR3 residues: CASSPGPGTDTQYF. As DNA, the CDR3 is TGCGCCAGCAGCCCAGGGCCTGGCACAGATACGCAGTATTTT. This chain connects TRBV5-1 to TRBJ2-3; possibly TRBD1 for D (5 bases). Per germline, CDR1 SGHRS and CDR2 YFSETQ. This CDR3 spans 14 amino acids. Trimming took 4 bases from V and 1 from J, leaving 10 bases between them. The whole variable domain, remainder taken from reference TRBV5-1 and TRBJ2-3, is KAGVTQTPRYLIKTRGQQVTLSCSPISGHRSVSWYQQTPGQGLQFLFEYFSETQRNKGNFPGRFSGRQFSNSRSEMNVSTLELGDSALYLCASSPGPGTDTQYFGPGTRLTVL.

The chain joins TRBV19 to TRBJ2-5; the match to TRBD2 covers 12 bases. V lost 3 bases and J lost 4; bases outside the gene matches: 3. Per the germline V gene, CDR1 is LNHDA and CDR2 is SQIVND (reference sequence). The CDR3 consists of 15 residues. The CDR3 sequence is CASSIGLAGTETQYF. CDR3 DNA sequence: TGTGCCAGTAGTATCGGACTAGCGGGAACAGAGACCCAGTACTTC.

This clone was counted between two and nine times. The chain joins TRBV7-6 to TRBJ2-2; 8 nucleotides agree with TRBD1. From germline, CDR1 is SGHVS and CDR2 FNYEAQ. V gave up 5 bases and J gave up 5 bases; unmatched junction bases: 10. This CDR3 region has 16 residues. CDR3 nucleotide sequence: TGTGCCAGCAGCCTCACAGGGGGGAAGGGGACCGGGGAGCTGTTTTTT. Translated, it gives CASSLTGGKGTGELFF.

This clone was detected a few times. The V call is TRBV4-2, the J call TRBJ2-2; possibly TRBD2 for D (6 bases). This CDR3 has 15 residues. V gave up 7 bases and J gave up 7 bases, with 19 bases separating them. The germline V gene encodes CDR1 LGHNA and CDR2 YNFKEQ. The CDR3, as DNA: TGTGCCAGCACCTTCGAGGAGGGCCGGGGCGGGGAGCTGTTTTTT. It encodes CASTFEEGRGGELFF.

The V and J genes are TRBV5-1 and TRBJ2-3, with a weak D call TRBD2 (6 bases). Germline CDR1 reads SGHRS; CDR2 reads YFSETQ. V gave up 0 bases and J gave up 1 base, with 12 bases separating them. The CDR3 has 16 amino acids. CDR3 DNA: TGCGCCAGCAGCTTGGAGGGGCGGGGCGGCACAGATACGCAGTATTTT. Its translation is CASSLEGRGGTDTQYF.

This chain connects TRBV5-1 to TRBJ2-5; the match to TRBD1 covers 11 bases. The CDR3 contains 15 residues. Trimming at V came to 3 bases and at J to 5 bases, leaving 6 bases not matched to a gene. Germline-derived CDR1 and CDR2 are SGHRS and YFSETQ. The chain's CDR3 is CASSYGQGARETQYF. The DNA of the CDR3 is TGCGCCAGCAGCTACGGACAGGGGGCGAGGGAGACCCAGTACTTC.

V gene TRBV18 combines with J gene TRBJ1-5, with D maybe TRBD1 (6 bases). CDR1 is KGHSH, CDR2 LQKENI, per germline. Trimming stripped 4 bases from V and 4 bases from J, with 8 bases between. The CDR3 totals 13 residues. Here the CDR3 reads CASSLGQNQPQHF. Here the CDR3 DNA reads TGTGCCAGCTCACTCGGACAGAATCAGCCCCAGCATTTT. The variable domain in full, completed from reference TRBV18 and TRBJ1-5, reads NAGVMQNPRHLVRRRGQEARLRCSPMKGHSHVYWYRQLPEEGLKFMVYLQKENIIDESGMPKERFSAEFPKEGPSILRIQQVVRGDSAAYFCASSLGQNQPQHFGDGTRLSIL.

The chain has TRBV14 and TRBJ2-5; TRBD2 aligns across 11 bases. CDR3 size: 17 residues. The trim removed 4 bases at V and 5 bases at J, leaving 12 bases unmatched. The V gene's germline CDR1 is SGHDN and CDR2 FVKESK. The CDR3 nucleotides are TGTGCCAGCAGCCCCATGACTAGCGGGATGGTGTTTGAGACCCAGTACTTC. Residues: CASSPMTSGMVFETQYF. The full variable domain, with the rest looked up from reference TRBV14 and TRBJ2-5, is EAGVTQFPSHSVIEKGQTVTLRCDPISGHDNLYWYRRVMGKEIKFLLHFVKESKQDESGMPNNRFLAERTGGTYSTLKVQPAELEDSGVYFCASSPMTSGMVFETQYFGPGTRLLVL.

J is TRBJ2-5 and V is TRBV6-6; TRBD2 matches 10 bases. V shed 5 bases and J 5 bases; nucleotides not matched to a gene: 20. The CDR3 runs to 19 residues. Germline assignment: CDR1 MNHNY and CDR2 SVGAGI (reference sequence). This CDR3 is CASSPRVKSGGARRETQYF. CDR3 in DNA: TGTGCCAGCAGTCCTCGGGTTAAGAGCGGGGGGGCCCGCCGGGAGACCCAGTACTTC.

CDR3 loop: CASSLEGVSNQPQHF. CDR3 coding DNA: TGTGCCAGCAGCTTGGAAGGAGTTAGCAATCAGCCCCAGCATTTT. This rearrangement joins TRBV11-2 to TRBJ1-5, with unresolved D. Germline-derived CDR1 and CDR2 are SGHAT and FQNNGV. Trimming took off 3 bases at V and 0 bases at J, with 9 bases between the two ends. The CDR3 length is 15 residues.

The V and J genes are TRBV4-2 and TRBJ1-1, with D tentatively TRBD1 (6 bases). Germline values: CDR1 LGHNA, CDR2 YNFKEQ. CDR3 length equals 15 residues. Between the trimmed V and J ends, which lost 4 bases and 1 base, there was a span of 13 bases. CDR3 DNA sequence: TGTGCCAGCAGCCGTCGGACAGCGGAGAACACTGAAGCTTTCTTT. Translating it yields CASSRRTAENTEAFF.

This clone was seen a single time. The same CDR3 is also encoded by other DNA sequences in this sample. V and J are TRBV5-6 and TRBJ1-3; TRBD1 might be the D (6 bases). Between the trimmed V and J ends, which lost 3 bases and 0 bases, there was a span of 10 bases. This CDR3 is built from 15 residues. Germline CDR1 and CDR2: SGHDT and YYEEEE. This CDR3 reads CASSSQGSSGNTIYF. As DNA, the CDR3 is TGTGCCAGCAGCTCTCAGGGGAGCTCTGGAAACACCATATATTTT.

The chain combines TRBV7-2 with TRBJ2-7, with 9 bases matching TRBD1. The trim removed 5 bases at V and 3 bases at J, leaving 8 bases unmatched. Germline CDR1 SGHTA, CDR2 FQGNSA. There are 15 residues in the CDR3. The CDR3 DNA reads as TGTGCCAGCAGCATACTGGGACAGGGAGTCTACGAGCAGTACTTC. Translating gives CASSILGQGVYEQYF.

V is TRBV9 and J is TRBJ1-1, with 7 nucleotides matching TRBD1. Germline V gene lookup returns CDR1 SGDLS and CDR2 YYNGEE. This CDR3 has 15 residues. V lost 3 bases, J lost 2 bases, and 7 bases stayed unmatched. The CDR3 DNA reads TGTGCCAGCAGCGGGATCGGACAGGTAAACACTGAAGCTTTCTTT. It is translated as CASSGIGQVNTEAFF.